Shown below are 24 T cell receptor beta chains from a single sample sequenced in a study of blood T cell repertoires in COVID-19. Using immunoSEQ multiplex PCR, the repertoire was profiled, and TCRdb retains in-frame clones only, with some absent. The sample holds about 130,000 clones, around 74% seen once. Sequencing was carried out using peripheral blood. The receptors originated from a man between 60 and 75 years old with acute or convalescent COVID-19.

This clone was observed once. CDR3 sequence reads: CASSLHLGTGAEKLFF. The CDR3 DNA is TGTGCCAGCAGCTTGCATCTGGGGACAGGGGCTGAAAAACTGTTTTTT. The genes are TRBV7-9 and TRBJ1-4; TRBD1 matches 10 bases. The CDR3 covers 16 residues. Germline trimming cut 3 bases from V and 7 bases from J; bases unmatched to any gene: 8. Germline V gives CDR1 SEHNR, CDR2 FQNEAQ (reference sequence).

The chain is built from TRBV7-6 and TRBJ2-5; D uncertain. V gave up 1 base and J gave up 5 bases, with 5 bases separating them. The germline gives CDR1 SGHVS, CDR2 FNYEAQ. CDR3 length: 12 amino acids. CDR3 loop: CASSLGAETQYF. The DNA for the CDR3 is TGTGCCAGCAGCTTAGGAGCGGAGACCCAGTACTTC.

As for this clone: The junction differs from germline at one of its ends, possibly a read error. The chain joins TRBV4-1 to TRBJ1-3; 7 nucleotides match TRBD1. CDR3 length: 15 residues. Germline assignment: CDR1 MGHRA and CDR2 YSYEKL. Written as DNA, the CDR3 is TGCGCCACCAGCCGACAGGGTGAAGGTGGAAACACCATATATTTT. Translated: CATSRQGEGGNTIYF.

The chain combines TRBV14 with TRBJ1-6; no firm D call. The CDR3 has 15 amino acids. Trimming pared 4 bases from V and 1 base from J, leaving 8 bases between. Per the germline V gene, CDR1 is SGHDN and CDR2 is FVKESK. This CDR3 is CASSPPGSYNSPLHF. Written as DNA, the CDR3 is TGTGCCAGCAGCCCTCCGGGTTCCTATAATTCACCCCTCCACTTT.

V and J are TRBV11-3 and TRBJ2-7, with TRBD2 matching over 10 bases. The CDR3 contains 19 residues. J lost 3 bases, V lost 1 base, and 15 bases had no gene match. Germline CDR1 is SGHNT and CDR2 is YENEEA. The CDR3, as DNA: TGTGCCAGCAGCTTAGCATCGGGGGCTTTCCTAGCGGGAGACTACGAGCAGTACTTC. It translates to CASSLASGAFLAGDYEQYF. Supplemented by reference TRBV11-3 and TRBJ2-7, the full variable domain reads EAGVVQSPRYKIIEKKQPVAFWCNPISGHNTLYWYLQNLGQGPELLIRYENEEAVDDSQLPKDRFSAERLKGVDSTLKIQPAELGDSAVYLCASSLASGAFLAGDYEQYFGPGTRLTVT.

V is TRBV6-1 and J is TRBJ1-3, with a tentative D call TRBD1 (5 bases). V dropped 3 bases and J dropped 4 bases, with 13 bases sitting between them. Germline CDR1 MNHNS, CDR2 SASEGT. This CDR3 contains 15 residues. The chain's CDR3 is CASSEGGMIGNTIYF. The CDR3 DNA reads TGTGCCAGCAGTGAGGGGGGAATGATCGGAAACACCATATATTTT.

V and J are TRBV25-1 and TRBJ2-3, with D possibly TRBD2 on 6 matching bases. With 3 bases removed from V and 3 bases from J, the gap between germline ends came to 22 bases. Germline CDR1 reads MGHDK; CDR2 reads SYGVNS. This CDR3 is built from 18 residues. The CDR3 region has the DNA TGTGCCAGCAGTGAGGAATCGGGGGTATCGGTAAGGACAGATACGCAGTATTTT. This gives the protein CASSEESGVSVRTDTQYF.

The rearrangement uses TRBV11-2 and TRBJ2-3; the match to TRBD1 covers 9 bases. V was pared by 2 bases and J by 6 bases, with 3 bases of the junction left unmatched. Germline CDR1 and CDR2: SGHAT and FQNNGV. The CDR3 has 14 amino acids. The DNA for the CDR3 is TGTGCCAGCAGCTTAAGGGACAGGGAGGATACGCAGTATTTT. This gives the protein CASSLRDREDTQYF.

This clone was seen a handful of times. The chain carries TRBV12-5 and TRBJ2-7, with no clear D. V was shortened by 7 bases and J by 3 bases, with 7 bases between the two germline ends. CDR3 length equals 11 residues. CDR1 and CDR2 (germline): LGHNT, FRNRAP. The CDR3 sequence: CASATFYEQYF. The CDR3 DNA follows: TGTGCTAGTGCTACCTTCTACGAGCAGTACTTC.

This clone was counted once. V usage is TRBV12-3 or TRBV12-4 and J usage is TRBJ2-3; D remains unclear. This CDR3 comprises 11 residues. Trimming stripped 7 bases from V and 4 bases from J, with 6 bases between. CDR3 nucleotides: TGTGCCAGCATGAGGTCAGATACGCAGTATTTT. Encoded protein: CASMRSDTQYF.

This chain uses TRBV7-2 with TRBJ2-3, with D possibly TRBD1 on 6 matching bases. This CDR3 contains 15 residues. The V end was cut by 5 bases, the J end by 1 base, with 13 bases between. From germline, CDR1 is SGHTA and CDR2 FQGNSA. CDR3 sequence (DNA): TGTGCCAGCAGCAAGCGACAGGCTGGCACAGATACGCAGTATTTT. This sequence encodes CASSKRQAGTDTQYF.

The genes are TRBV2 and TRBJ1-2; TRBD1 is a possible D gene (5 bases). V was trimmed by 2 bases and J by 6 bases, leaving 16 bases between them. CDR3 size: 15 residues. The V gene's germline CDR1 is SNHLY and CDR2 FYNNEI. CDR3 in DNA: TGTGCCAGCAGTGAAACTCCCGGAGGGGTGAATGGCTACACCTTC. Its translation: CASSETPGGVNGYTF.

V is TRBV5-1 and J is TRBJ2-2; 7 bases are shared with TRBD2. Unmatched junction bases numbered 10, after V lost 4 bases and J lost 7 bases. The CDR3 is 15 amino acids. CDR1 and CDR2 from the germline V gene are SGHRS and YFSETQ. DNA of the CDR3: TGCGCCAGCAGCCCCCGGGGAGGGGTCATCGGGGAGCTGTTTTTT. It translates to CASSPRGGVIGELFF.

This rearrangement joins TRBV7-3 to TRBJ2-5; 7 nucleotides agree with TRBD1. This CDR3 is built from 13 residues. With 5 bases clipped from V and 3 bases from J, the junction kept 3 bases outside the gene matches. Germline assignment: CDR1 SGHTA and CDR2 FQGTGA. This chain's CDR3 is CASSTGQKETQYF. CDR3 sequence (DNA): TGTGCCAGCAGCACGGGACAGAAAGAGACCCAGTACTTC.

V usage is TRBV30 and J usage is TRBJ1-5, with D tentatively TRBD1 (5 bases). V was trimmed by 3 bases and J by 6 bases, leaving 18 bases between them. Germline values: CDR1 GTSNPN, CDR2 SVGIG (reference sequence). This CDR3 region has 15 residues. The CDR3 is CAWRANRGSGQPQHF. CDR3 coding DNA: TGTGCCTGGAGAGCCAATCGGGGGTCCGGTCAGCCCCAGCATTTT. Filled out from reference TRBV30 and TRBJ1-5, the complete variable domain reads SQTIHQWPATLVQPVGSPLSLECTVEGTSNPNLYWYRQAAGRGLQLLFYSVGIGQISSEVPQNLSASRPQDRQFILSSKKLLLSDSGFYLCAWRANRGSGQPQHFGDGTRLSIL.

The chain has TRBV9 and TRBJ1-2, with D possibly TRBD1 on 6 matching bases. V lost 1 base to trimming and J lost 1 base, with 14 bases between them. Germline CDR1 SGDLS, CDR2 YYNGEE. The CDR3 is made up of 16 amino acids. The DNA of the CDR3 is TGTGCCAGCAGCGTAAGCAGGGGAAGAGGTAACTATGGCTACACCTTC. Protein product: CASSVSRGRGNYGYTF.

This chain joins TRBV21-1 and TRBJ1-2; TRBD1 reflects the table's D call only, with no check against the DNA. TRBV21-1 is assigned pseudogene status. The CDR3 has 13 amino acids. This chain's CDR3 is CASSPKATDGYTF. CDR3 in DNA: TGTGCCAGCAGCCCAAAGGCGACAGATGGCTACACCTTC.

This chain links TRBV4-1 with TRBJ1-5, with TRBD1 matching over 7 bases. With 4 bases clipped from V and 5 bases from J, the junction kept 8 bases outside the gene matches. Looked up from germline, CDR1 is MGHRA and CDR2 is YSYEKL. The CDR3 is 15 amino acids. The CDR3 region is CASSLGTASDQPQHF. The CDR3, as DNA: TGCGCCAGCAGCCTAGGGACAGCCTCCGATCAGCCCCAGCATTTT.

The chain links TRBV4-1 to TRBJ1-5; no definite D call. This CDR3 comprises 15 residues. V shed 6 bases and J shed 4 bases, with 16 bases lying between them. Germline values: CDR1 MGHRA, CDR2 YSYEKL. The CDR3 loop reads CASRHTWQANQPQHF. CDR3 nucleotide sequence: TGCGCCAGCAGACACACGTGGCAGGCTAATCAGCCCCAGCATTTT.

This chain connects TRBV7-3 to TRBJ2-2; 12 bases fit TRBD1. CDR1 is SGHTA and CDR2 is FQGTGA in the germline V gene. This CDR3 is built from 15 residues. V shed 5 bases, J shed 4 bases, and the junction held 2 bases outside the gene matches. CDR3 loop: CASSQGQGATGELFF. CDR3 nucleotides: TGTGCCAGCAGCCAGGGACAGGGGGCCACCGGGGAGCTGTTTTTT.

This chain uses TRBV19 with TRBJ2-1; 7 nucleotides agree with TRBD2. This CDR3 region has 15 residues. Losses at the gene ends were 3 bases for V and 4 bases for J; bases not matched to a gene: 6. Germline CDR1 and CDR2: LNHDA and SQIVND (reference sequence). In DNA form, the CDR3 reads TGTGCCAGTAGTATTAGCGGACTAGTATACAATGAGCAGTTCTTC. This sequence encodes CASSISGLVYNEQFF.

The V gene is TRBV30, the J gene TRBJ1-6, with 7 bases lining up with TRBD1. CDR3 length: 15 amino acids. The junction had 11 bases not matched to a gene; V was cut back by 4 bases and J by 8 bases. Germline CDR1 is GTSNPN and CDR2 is SVGIG (reference sequence). CDR3 region: CAWNPRDRRDSPLHF. The CDR3 region has the DNA TGTGCCTGGAACCCCCGGGACAGAAGGGATTCACCCCTCCACTTT.

The V and J genes are TRBV2 and TRBJ1-2, with TRBD1 matching over 9 bases. Germline CDR1 is SNHLY and CDR2 is FYNNEI. V lost 4 bases, J lost 4 bases, and 4 bases stayed unmatched. The CDR3 runs 14 residues. The CDR3 sequence: CASSGQGVGYGYTF. Written as DNA, the CDR3 is TGTGCCAGCAGTGGACAGGGGGTAGGCTATGGCTACACCTTC.

V usage is TRBV5-4 and J usage is TRBJ2-3; a possible D gene is TRBD1 (6 bases). Trimming took off 5 bases at V and 1 base at J, with 14 bases between the two ends. Germline CDR1 reads SGHNT; CDR2 reads YYREEE (reference sequence). The CDR3 spans 15 residues. DNA of the CDR3: TGTGCCAGCAGATCCGGACAGAGAGGCACAGATACGCAGTATTTT. Its translation is CASRSGQRGTDTQYF.